This T cell receptor (beta chain) comes out of a study of T cells after yellow fever vaccination. Overall study results and limits: High-abundance clonotypes from the bulk population could contaminate FACS-sorted repertoires.

This clonotype was observed at least ten times. The target antigen is unknown. UMIs were added to TCR cDNA along with a universal primer site when it was made by 5'RACE template switching. Using its own MiXCR run on the 5' RACE reads, TCRdb lists one record per CDR3 protein. The sample holds about 360,000 distinct CDR3 sequences, 6.2% seen once. V was trimmed by 0 bases and J by 1 base, leaving 4 bases between them. Germline CDR1 reads SGHDT; CDR2 reads YYEEEE. The CDR3 runs 13 residues. The TCR comes from a man aged 25-40 years who received the YFV17D yellow fever vaccine. This specimen consisted of PBMCs, obtained 5 days after the yellow fever booster vaccination. This chain joins TRBV5-6 and TRBJ1-1; D gene ambiguous. Written as DNA, the CDR3 is TGTGCCAGCAGCTTGGTCACGAACACTGAAGCTTTCTTT. It encodes CASSLVTNTEAFF.